The clone carrying this T cell receptor (beta chain) appeared a few times. Its antigen is not identified. cDNA libraries for TCR alpha and TCR beta, carrying sample barcodes and UMIs, came from 5'RACE with constant-segment primers. Using its own MiXCR run on the 5' RACE reads, TCRdb lists one record per CDR3 protein. This sample carries about 560,000 distinct CDR3 sequences, around a sixth of them seen once, and the ten largest clones take roughly 7.8%. With 1 base removed from V and 10 bases from J, the gap between germline ends came to 8 bases. This CDR3 has 12 residues. Germline V lookup: CDR1 ENHRY, CDR2 SYGVKD. This record belongs to a study of T-cell memory formation after mild COVID-19. Study-level background: Largely donor-specific TCR clusters were found. Study-level points and caveats: Second-wave clones reaching peak frequency on day 37 lacked confirmed SARS-CoV-2 specificity. Pre-infection memory contained some responding clones, which suggested that cross-reactive memory had joined.

The TCR originated in an adult woman who had mild COVID-19 (a few samples of this study predate the infection). Cell type and time point are not known. V gene TRBV10-3 combines with J gene TRBJ2-1; D uncertain. Sequencing was carried out using PBMCs or a T cell subset sorted from them (not recorded which). This chain's CDR3 is CAISEFVGEQFF. CDR3 sequence (DNA): TGTGCCATCAGTGAGTTCGTAGGGGAGCAGTTCTTC.